The sequence of this T cell receptor beta chain was determined in a study of T cell repertoires in cytomegalovirus infection. Study at large: Public signatures in TCR beta pointed to CMV infection and matching HLA type.

V trimming: 6 bases; J trimming: 4 bases; junction bases outside the gene matches: 5. The CDR3 extends over 15 amino acids. CDR1 and CDR2 from the germline V gene are MNHEY and SVGEGT. MiXCR was run by TCRdb on the reads, yielding one entry per CDR3 protein. The table lists about 530,000 distinct CDR3 sequences, approximately 25% of them singletons. Details on this clonotype: Its antigen is as yet unknown.

Findings and limits, study-wide: Within the response measured ex vivo, HLA-C-restricted CMV-specific TCR beta clonotypes were dominant.

This sequence was found in a human donor in good health (CMV status not recorded). Some clones in this sample may be carry-over from other donors' samples. V gene TRBV6-2 or TRBV6-3 combines with J gene TRBJ2-1; TRBD2 agrees at 11 bases. Specimen: PBMCs. CDR3 DNA sequence: TGTGCCAGCAGGGGACGGACTAGCGGGTACAATGAGCAGTTCTTC. This sequence encodes CASRGRTSGYNEQFF.